This T cell receptor beta chain was obtained from a study of T cell responses to AZD1222 COVID-19 vaccine. Germline V gene sequence: CDR1 WSHSY, CDR2 SAAADI. The CDR3 extends over 15 amino acids. Trimming removed 6 bases from V and 2 bases from J, with 16 bases in between. TCRdb keeps only in-frame clones here, not all; method: immunoSEQ multiplex PCR. The data contain about 150,000 clones, around 90% of them seen just once; the ten biggest clones take up about 1.8%. The source material was peripheral blood, sampled 28 days after the second AZD1222 dose. The clonotype originates from an adult who received the AZD1222 COVID-19 vaccine. The rearrangement links TRBV10-2 to TRBJ1-1, with D maybe TRBD1 (5 bases). The CDR3 spells CASRGQGNLNTEAFF. In DNA, the CDR3 is TGCGCCAGCAGGGGGCAGGGAAATTTAAACACTGAAGCTTTCTTT.